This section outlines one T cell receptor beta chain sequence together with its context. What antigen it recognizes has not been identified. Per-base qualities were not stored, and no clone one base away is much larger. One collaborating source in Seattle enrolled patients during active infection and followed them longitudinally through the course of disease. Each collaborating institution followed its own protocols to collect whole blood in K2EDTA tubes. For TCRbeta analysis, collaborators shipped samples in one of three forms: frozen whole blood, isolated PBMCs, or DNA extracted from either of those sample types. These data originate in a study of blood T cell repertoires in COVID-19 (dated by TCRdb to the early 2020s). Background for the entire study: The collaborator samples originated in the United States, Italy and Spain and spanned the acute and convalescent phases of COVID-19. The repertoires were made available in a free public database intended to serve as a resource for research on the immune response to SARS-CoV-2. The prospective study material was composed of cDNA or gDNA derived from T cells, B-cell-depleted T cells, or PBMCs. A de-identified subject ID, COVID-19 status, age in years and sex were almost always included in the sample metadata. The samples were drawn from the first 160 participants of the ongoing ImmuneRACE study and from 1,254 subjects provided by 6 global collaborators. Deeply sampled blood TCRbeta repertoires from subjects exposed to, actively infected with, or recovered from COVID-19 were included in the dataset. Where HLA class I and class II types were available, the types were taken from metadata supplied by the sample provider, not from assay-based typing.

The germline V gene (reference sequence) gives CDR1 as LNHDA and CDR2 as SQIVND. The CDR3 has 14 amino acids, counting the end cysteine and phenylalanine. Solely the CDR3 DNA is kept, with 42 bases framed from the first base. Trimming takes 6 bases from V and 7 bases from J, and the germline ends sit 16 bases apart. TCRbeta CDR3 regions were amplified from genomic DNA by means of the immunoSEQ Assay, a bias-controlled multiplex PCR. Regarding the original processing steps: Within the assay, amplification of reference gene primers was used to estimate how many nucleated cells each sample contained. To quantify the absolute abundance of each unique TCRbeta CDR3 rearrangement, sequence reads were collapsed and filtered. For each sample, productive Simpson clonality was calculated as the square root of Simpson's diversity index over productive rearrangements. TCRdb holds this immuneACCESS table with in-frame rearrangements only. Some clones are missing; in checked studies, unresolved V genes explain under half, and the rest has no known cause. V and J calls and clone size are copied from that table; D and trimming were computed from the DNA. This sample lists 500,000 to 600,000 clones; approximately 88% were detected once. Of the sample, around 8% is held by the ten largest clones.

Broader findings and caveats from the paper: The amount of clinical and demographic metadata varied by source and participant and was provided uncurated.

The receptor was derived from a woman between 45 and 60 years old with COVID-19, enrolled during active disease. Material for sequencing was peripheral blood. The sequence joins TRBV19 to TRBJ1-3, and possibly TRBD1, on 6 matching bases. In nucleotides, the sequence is TGTGCCAGTAGCCGGGACCCCCAGGGGAACACCATATATTTT. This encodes CASSRDPQGNTIYF. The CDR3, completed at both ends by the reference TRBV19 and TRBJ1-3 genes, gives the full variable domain DGGITQSPKYLFRKEGQNVTLSCEQNLNHDAMYWYRQDPGQGLRLIYYSQIVNDFQKGDIAEGYSVSREKKESFPLTVTSAQKNPTAFYLCASSRDPQGNTIYFGEGSWLTVV.